Listed below are T cell receptor beta chains from one sample, sequenced in a study of blood T cell repertoires in COVID-19. Clones were read by immunoSEQ multiplex PCR, and TCRdb kept only the in-frame ones, dropping some. The profile shows 140,000 or so clones, over 70% of them singletons. Sample: peripheral blood. Receptors were obtained from a middle-aged man who had recovered from COVID-19. CDR3s include the opening cysteine and the closing phenylalanine or tryptophan. Each record gives: D gene, J gene, clone size, V gene, CDR3 protein, CDR3 DNA. The D gene is left open where the match is weak. The size entry is marked missing in some rows and otherwise reads once, few, many or a size class.

d_call: .
j_call: TRBJ1-6
clone_size: .
v_call: TRBV1
cdr3_aa: CTSSQDFSSPLHF
cdr3_nt: TGCACCAGCAGCCAAGATTTTAGTTCACCCCTCCACTTT

d_call: TRBD2
j_call: TRBJ2-3
clone_size: once
v_call: TRBV3-1/TRBV3-2
cdr3_aa: CASSQVAGSPDTQYF
cdr3_nt: TGTGCCAGCAGCCAAGTAGCGGGGTCTCCAGATACGCAGTATTTT

d_call: TRBD1
j_call: TRBJ2-7
clone_size: .
v_call: TRBV6-2/TRBV6-3
cdr3_aa: CASSFTVGQGHYEQYF
cdr3_nt: TGTGCCAGCAGTTTCACCGTCGGACAGGGGCACTACGAGCAGTACTTC

d_call: TRBD1
j_call: TRBJ2-7
clone_size: .
v_call: TRBV7-9
cdr3_aa: CASSLPGQGEKNEQYF
cdr3_nt: TGTGCCAGCAGCTTACCGGGACAGGGGGAAAAAAACGAGCAGTACTTC

d_call: .
j_call: TRBJ2-7
clone_size: .
v_call: TRBV12-3/TRBV12-4
cdr3_aa: CASSLRRRGEQYF
cdr3_nt: TGTGCCAGCAGTTTAAGACGCAGGGGCGAGCAGTACTTC

d_call: .
j_call: TRBJ2-4
clone_size: .
v_call: TRBV6-6
cdr3_aa: CASSYSRTIGDIQYF
cdr3_nt: TGTGCCAGCAGTTACTCAAGGACAATCGGAGACATTCAGTACTTC

d_call: .
j_call: TRBJ1-2
clone_size: .
v_call: TRBV28
cdr3_aa: CASSLEIGYTF
cdr3_nt: TGTGCCAGCAGTTTGGAGATCGGCTACACCTTC

d_call: TRBD1
j_call: TRBJ1-1
clone_size: .
v_call: TRBV5-6
cdr3_aa: CASSLGQGRLTEAFF
cdr3_nt: TGTGCCAGCAGCCTGGGACAGGGAAGGTTAACTGAAGCTTTCTTT

d_call: .
j_call: TRBJ1-1
clone_size: .
v_call: TRBV18
cdr3_aa: CASSPEGTLNTEAFF
cdr3_nt: TGTGCCAGCTCGCCTGAGGGGACATTGAACACTGAAGCTTTCTTT

d_call: TRBD1
j_call: TRBJ2-2
clone_size: .
v_call: TRBV7-9
cdr3_aa: CASSRPGQVNTGELFF
cdr3_nt: TGTGCCAGCAGCCGCCCAGGACAGGTGAACACCGGGGAGCTGTTTTTT

d_call: .
j_call: TRBJ2-7
clone_size: few
v_call: TRBV4-3
cdr3_aa: CASSQDRGFYEQYF
cdr3_nt: TGCGCCAGCAGCCAGGACAGAGGATTCTACGAGCAGTACTTC

d_call: TRBD1
j_call: TRBJ2-1
clone_size: .
v_call: TRBV11-2
cdr3_aa: CASRRQGVSHNEQFF
cdr3_nt: TGTGCCAGCAGGAGACAGGGGGTATCCCACAATGAGCAGTTCTTC

d_call: .
j_call: TRBJ1-1
clone_size: .
v_call: TRBV5-1
cdr3_aa: CASSALGGMNTEAFF
cdr3_nt: TGCGCCAGCAGCGCGCTGGGGGGAATGAACACTGAAGCTTTCTTT

d_call: .
j_call: TRBJ1-2
clone_size: once
v_call: TRBV29-1
cdr3_aa: CSVEEEFGRAMSYGYTF
cdr3_nt: TGCAGCGTTGAAGAAGAGTTCGGCAGGGCCATGTCCTATGGCTACACCTTC

d_call: .
j_call: TRBJ2-7
clone_size: .
v_call: TRBV18
cdr3_aa: CASSPENYEQYF
cdr3_nt: TGTGCCAGCTCACCAGAGAACTACGAGCAGTACTTC

d_call: .
j_call: TRBJ2-2
clone_size: .
v_call: TRBV5-6
cdr3_aa: CASSFHDSSNTGELFF
cdr3_nt: TGTGCCAGCAGCTTTCACGACAGCTCGAACACCGGGGAGCTGTTTTTT

d_call: .
j_call: TRBJ1-3
clone_size: .
v_call: TRBV12-5
cdr3_aa: CASGLVFRDSGNTIYF
cdr3_nt: TGTGCTAGTGGTTTGGTATTTAGAGACTCTGGAAACACCATATATTTT

d_call: TRBD2
j_call: TRBJ2-1
clone_size: few
v_call: TRBV7-2
cdr3_aa: CASSSRGGLDNEQFF
cdr3_nt: TGTGCCAGCAGCTCAAGGGGAGGGTTGGACAATGAGCAGTTCTTC

d_call: TRBD1
j_call: TRBJ1-3
clone_size: .
v_call: TRBV5-4
cdr3_aa: CASSTRGQGIGNTIYF
cdr3_nt: TGTGCCAGCAGCACGCGCGGACAGGGGATTGGAAACACCATATATTTT

d_call: TRBD2
j_call: TRBJ2-2
clone_size: few
v_call: TRBV11-2
cdr3_aa: CASSLGLAVYTGELFF
cdr3_nt: TGTGCCAGCAGCTTAGGACTAGCGGTGTACACCGGGGAGCTGTTTTTT

d_call: .
j_call: TRBJ2-7
clone_size: .
v_call: TRBV10-2
cdr3_aa: CASRAAGNSYEQYF
cdr3_nt: TGCGCCAGCAGAGCGGCAGGCAACTCCTACGAGCAGTACTTC

d_call: .
j_call: TRBJ1-1
clone_size: .
v_call: TRBV6-2/TRBV6-3
cdr3_aa: CASSYRGGGLEEAFF
cdr3_nt: TGTGCCAGCAGTTACCGCGGGGGGGGGCTGGAGGAAGCTTTCTTT

d_call: .
j_call: TRBJ2-7
clone_size: .
v_call: TRBV2
cdr3_aa: CAILRGAYEQYF
cdr3_nt: TGTGCCATACTCCGGGGTGCCTACGAGCAGTACTTC

d_call: .
j_call: TRBJ2-7
clone_size: .
v_call: TRBV5-4
cdr3_aa: CASSLNSDEQYF
cdr3_nt: TGTGCCAGCAGCTTGAACTCCGACGAGCAGTACTTC

d_call: .
j_call: TRBJ2-6
clone_size: .
v_call: TRBV9
cdr3_aa: CASSDRDIDSGANVLTF
cdr3_nt: TGTGCCAGCAGCGACCGGGACATCGACTCTGGGGCCAACGTCCTGACTTTC

d_call: TRBD2
j_call: TRBJ2-1
clone_size: .
v_call: TRBV11-3
cdr3_aa: CASSLAGGNEQFF
cdr3_nt: TGTGCCAGCAGCTTAGCGGGGGGAAATGAGCAGTTCTTC

d_call: TRBD1
j_call: TRBJ2-6
clone_size: .
v_call: TRBV11-3
cdr3_aa: CASSPGTGDQTANVLTF
cdr3_nt: TGTGCCAGCAGCCCCGGGACAGGGGATCAAACGGCCAACGTCCTGACTTTC

d_call: .
j_call: TRBJ1-2
clone_size: .
v_call: TRBV3-1/TRBV3-2
cdr3_aa: CASSQDHSGGARGYGYTF
cdr3_nt: TGTGCCAGCAGCCAAGATCACTCTGGGGGGGCGAGAGGCTATGGCTACACCTTC

d_call: .
j_call: TRBJ1-2
clone_size: .
v_call: TRBV2
cdr3_aa: CASSTMGGIDYGYTF
cdr3_nt: TGTGCCAGCAGTACGATGGGGGGTATAGACTATGGCTACACCTTC

d_call: TRBD2
j_call: TRBJ2-3
clone_size: .
v_call: TRBV20-1
cdr3_aa: CSASGGAGGSTDTQYF
cdr3_nt: TGCAGTGCTAGTGGGGGTGCGGGGGGGAGCACAGATACGCAGTATTTT

d_call: TRBD1
j_call: TRBJ2-3
clone_size: .
v_call: TRBV4-3
cdr3_aa: CASSQEFRGQGLDTQYF
cdr3_nt: TGCGCCAGCAGCCAAGAGTTCAGGGGACAGGGTCTCGATACGCAGTATTTT

d_call: .
j_call: TRBJ1-1
clone_size: .
v_call: TRBV2
cdr3_aa: CASSREDIEAFF
cdr3_nt: TGTGCCAGCAGTCGGGAGGACATTGAAGCTTTCTTT

d_call: .
j_call: TRBJ2-7
clone_size: .
v_call: TRBV30
cdr3_aa: CAWSYGLLSYEQYF
cdr3_nt: TGTGCCTGGAGTTACGGACTCCTCTCCTACGAGCAGTACTTC

d_call: .
j_call: TRBJ1-2
clone_size: .
v_call: TRBV12-3/TRBV12-4
cdr3_aa: CASRRGGSGYTF
cdr3_nt: TGTGCCAGCAGACGCGGGGGGTCCGGCTACACCTTC

d_call: TRBD1
j_call: TRBJ2-7
clone_size: .
v_call: TRBV5-5
cdr3_aa: CASSLEGQGMREQYF
cdr3_nt: TGTGCCAGCAGCTTGGAGGGACAGGGGATGAGAGAGCAGTACTTC

d_call: TRBD2
j_call: TRBJ2-3
clone_size: .
v_call: TRBV5-8
cdr3_aa: CARTRGPAGREDTQYF
cdr3_nt: TGTGCCAGGACCCGAGGGCCAGCGGGGCGTGAAGATACGCAGTATTTT

d_call: TRBD1
j_call: TRBJ1-3
clone_size: once
v_call: TRBV5-1
cdr3_aa: CASSLQGSENTIYF
cdr3_nt: TGCGCCAGCAGCTTACAGGGGAGCGAAAACACCATATATTTT

d_call: TRBD1
j_call: TRBJ2-3
clone_size: .
v_call: TRBV10-3
cdr3_aa: CAISDPGGRTDTQYF
cdr3_nt: TGTGCCATCAGCGACCCAGGGGGCCGAACAGATACGCAGTATTTT

d_call: .
j_call: TRBJ2-4
clone_size: .
v_call: TRBV19
cdr3_aa: CASSISGATKNIQYF
cdr3_nt: TGTGCCAGTAGTATATCAGGGGCGACCAAAAACATTCAGTACTTC

d_call: .
j_call: TRBJ2-2
clone_size: .
v_call: TRBV11-2
cdr3_aa: CASSLDRSSTGELFF
cdr3_nt: TGTGCCAGCAGCTTAGACCGGAGCAGCACCGGGGAGCTGTTTTTT

d_call: .
j_call: TRBJ1-2
clone_size: .
v_call: TRBV30
cdr3_aa: CAWRQAFYGYTF
cdr3_nt: TGTGCCTGGAGACAGGCTTTCTATGGCTACACCTTC

d_call: .
j_call: TRBJ2-7
clone_size: .
v_call: TRBV19
cdr3_aa: CASSIDQNYEQYF
cdr3_nt: TGTGCCAGTAGTATAGACCAGAACTACGAGCAGTACTTC

d_call: .
j_call: TRBJ1-3
clone_size: .
v_call: TRBV2
cdr3_aa: CASSERRNSGNTIYF
cdr3_nt: TGTGCCAGCAGTGAACGGCGGAACTCTGGAAACACCATATATTTT

d_call: .
j_call: TRBJ2-2
clone_size: .
v_call: TRBV4-3
cdr3_aa: CASSQEGQNTGELFF
cdr3_nt: TGCGCCAGCAGCCAAGAGGGCCAGAACACCGGGGAGCTGTTTTTT

d_call: .
j_call: TRBJ1-6
clone_size: .
v_call: TRBV6-2/TRBV6-3
cdr3_aa: CASSYQFDRAPLHF
cdr3_nt: TGTGCCAGCAGTTACCAATTCGACCGGGCACCCCTCCACTTT

d_call: .
j_call: TRBJ2-7
clone_size: .
v_call: TRBV7-2
cdr3_aa: CASGRVPSYEQYF
cdr3_nt: TGTGCCAGCGGCAGGGTCCCAAGCTACGAGCAGTACTTC

d_call: .
j_call: TRBJ2-7
clone_size: .
v_call: TRBV7-2
cdr3_aa: CASSLAGGPPYEQYF
cdr3_nt: TGTGCCAGCAGCTTAGCGGGGGGGCCCCCCTACGAGCAGTACTTC

d_call: TRBD1
j_call: TRBJ1-2
clone_size: .
v_call: TRBV10-3
cdr3_aa: CAISATGNGYTF
cdr3_nt: TGTGCCATCAGTGCGACAGGGAATGGCTACACCTTC

d_call: TRBD2
j_call: TRBJ2-5
clone_size: .
v_call: TRBV7-9
cdr3_aa: CASSSHRTSGGAGTQYF
cdr3_nt: TGTGCCAGCAGCTCCCATCGGACTAGCGGGGGGGCTGGGACCCAGTACTTC

d_call: .
j_call: TRBJ2-5
clone_size: .
v_call: TRBV11-2
cdr3_aa: CASSIGGGTEETQYF
cdr3_nt: TGTGCCAGCAGCATTGGGGGCGGGACAGAAGAGACCCAGTACTTC

d_call: .
j_call: TRBJ1-5
clone_size: .
v_call: TRBV15
cdr3_aa: CATPPHRDKDQPQHF
cdr3_nt: TGTGCCACGCCCCCTCACAGGGATAAGGATCAGCCCCAGCATTTT

d_call: TRBD1
j_call: TRBJ1-6
clone_size: .
v_call: TRBV9
cdr3_aa: CASSAGTGNNSPLHF
cdr3_nt: TGTGCCAGCAGCGCAGGGACAGGGAATAATTCACCCCTCCACTTT

d_call: TRBD1
j_call: TRBJ1-2
clone_size: .
v_call: TRBV10-3
cdr3_aa: CAISDGQGGLYGYTF
cdr3_nt: TGTGCCATCAGTGATGGGCAGGGGGGATTATATGGCTACACCTTC